Only a few counts were recorded for the clone carrying this T cell receptor beta chain. Its antigen is currently unknown. These data belong to a study of identical twins. Study-level points and caveats: Invariant T cells like MAIT and iNKT could partly confound the zero-insertion analyses.

The CDR3 length is 13 residues. The germline V gene encodes CDR1 LGHNT and CDR2 FRNRAP. Trimming cost V 3 bases and J 0 bases, with 5 bases left between them. TCRdb redid the calling of the 5' RACE reads with MiXCR, one entry per CDR3 protein. The sample records 200,000 to 250,000 distinct CDR3 sequences, over 12% being singletons. V and J are TRBV12-5 and TRBJ1-1; D uncertain. This TCR was recovered from a woman between 18 and 30 years old in good health. The sample taken for sequencing was memory (CD45RO+) T cells sorted from blood. The CDR3 reads CASGLTVNTEAFF. Here the CDR3 DNA reads TGTGCTAGTGGTTTAACAGTGAACACTGAAGCTTTCTTT.